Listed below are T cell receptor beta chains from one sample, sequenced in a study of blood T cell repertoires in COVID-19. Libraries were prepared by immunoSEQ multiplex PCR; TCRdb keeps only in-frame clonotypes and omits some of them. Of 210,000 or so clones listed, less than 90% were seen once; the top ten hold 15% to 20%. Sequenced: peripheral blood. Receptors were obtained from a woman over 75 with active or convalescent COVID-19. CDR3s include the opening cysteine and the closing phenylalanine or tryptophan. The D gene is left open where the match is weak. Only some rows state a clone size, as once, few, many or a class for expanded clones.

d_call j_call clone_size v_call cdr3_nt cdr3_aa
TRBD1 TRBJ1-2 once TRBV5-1 TGCGCCAGCAGCTCTACAGGGGGCGACTATGGCTACACCTTC CASSSTGGDYGYTF
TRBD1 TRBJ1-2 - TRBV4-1 TGCGCCAGCAGCCAAGAACGGACAGGGAGTTTAGGGGGCTACACCTTC CASSQERTGSLGGYTF
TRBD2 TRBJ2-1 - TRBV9 TGTGCCAGCAGCGTAGCTACGGCGGGGGGCGCCTACAATGAGCAGTTCTTC CASSVATAGGAYNEQFF
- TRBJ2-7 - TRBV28 TGTGCCAGCAGTTTAGGCGGGGCTTTAGGTCTCGAGCAGTACTTC CASSLGGALGLEQYF
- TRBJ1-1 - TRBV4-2 TGTGCCAGCAGCCAAGCTTGGCAGGGGACGCCTGAAGCTTTCTTT CASSQAWQGTPEAFF
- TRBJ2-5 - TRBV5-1 TGCGCCAGCAGCTCGCAGGGGAATCAAGAGACCCAGTACTTC CASSSQGNQETQYF
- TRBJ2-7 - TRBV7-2 TGTGCCAGCAGCTTAGGTTTCGGCGGTGACGTATCCTACGAGCAGTACTTC CASSLGFGGDVSYEQYF
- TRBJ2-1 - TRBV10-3 TGTGCCATCAGTGAGTCGAAAAGTCTAGCGGAGCAGTTCTTC CAISESKSLAEQFF
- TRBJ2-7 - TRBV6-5 TGTGCCAGCAGTTACGGGCGAAGGGGCCCCTACGAGCAGTACTTC CASSYGRRGPYEQYF
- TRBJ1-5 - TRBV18 TGTGCCAGCTCATCTACAGGGAATCAGCCCCAGCATTTT CASSSTGNQPQHF
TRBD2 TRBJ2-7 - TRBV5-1 TGCGCCAGCAGCTTCCGACTAGCGGGCACGGTAGGCGAGCAGTACTTC CASSFRLAGTVGEQYF
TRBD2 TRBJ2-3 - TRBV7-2 TGTGCCAGCAGCTTAGGGGGGCGGGGGGCCGATACGCAGTATTTT CASSLGGRGADTQYF
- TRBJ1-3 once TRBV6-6 TGTGCCAGCAGTTACGGGCAGGGGAGCTCTGGAAACACCATATATTTT CASSYGQGSSGNTIYF
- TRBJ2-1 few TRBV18 TGTGCCAGCTCACCCAGTGGCAGGTCATATGAGCAGTTCTTC CASSPSGRSYEQFF
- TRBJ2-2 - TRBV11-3 TGTGCCAGCAGCTTAGATCTAAAGGCGGGGTCGAACACCGGGGAGCTGTTTTTT CASSLDLKAGSNTGELFF
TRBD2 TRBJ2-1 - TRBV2 TGTGCCAGCACTACGCTCCTAGCGGGCTCCTACAATGAGCAGTTCTTC CASTTLLAGSYNEQFF
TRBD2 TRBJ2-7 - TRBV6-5 TGTGCCAGCAGTTACCCCCCTAGCGGGAGTGACGAGCAGTACTTC CASSYPPSGSDEQYF
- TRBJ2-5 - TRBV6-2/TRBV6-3 TGTGCCAGCAGTTATGGAAACGCGGGACAAGAGACCCAGTACTTC CASSYGNAGQETQYF
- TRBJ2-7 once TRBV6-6 TGTGCCAGCAGTTACTCGGAGGGATCATACGAGCAGTACTTC CASSYSEGSYEQYF
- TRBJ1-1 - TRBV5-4 TGTGCCAGCAGCTTGAAGGAGGAGCGCACTGAAGCTTTCTTT CASSLKEERTEAFF
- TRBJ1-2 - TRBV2 TGTGCCAGCAGTGAAGCTGGCCAGGGAATGAATGGCTACACCTTC CASSEAGQGMNGYTF
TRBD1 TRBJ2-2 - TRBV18 TGTGCCAGCTCACCCGGACCGGGACAGGGAGACACCGGGGAGCTGTTTTTT CASSPGPGQGDTGELFF
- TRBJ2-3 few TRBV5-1 TGCGCCAGCAGCTTGGGTAACACAGATACGCAGTATTTT CASSLGNTDTQYF
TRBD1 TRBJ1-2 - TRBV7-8 TGTGCCAACAGCCCAGGGGGAAACTATGGCTACACCTTC CANSPGGNYGYTF
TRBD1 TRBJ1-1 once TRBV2 TGTGCCAGCACTCAGGGGGCCGTTTTGAACACTGAAGCTTTCTTT CASTQGAVLNTEAFF
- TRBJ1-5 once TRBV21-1 TGTGCCAGCAGCAAAGGTGAGGATAGCAATCAGCCCCAGCATTTT CASSKGEDSNQPQHF
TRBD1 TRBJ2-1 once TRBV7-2 TGTGCCAGCAGCTGGGACAGCAATGAGCAGTTCTTC CASSWDSNEQFF
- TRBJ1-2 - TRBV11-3 TGTGCCAGCAGCTTTAATAACGGGTTAACTAACTATGGCTACACCTTC CASSFNNGLTNYGYTF
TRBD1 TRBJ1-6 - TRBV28 TGTGCCAGCAGTAGAGACAGGGGAAGAGTAGCTTCACCCCTCCACTTT CASSRDRGRVASPLHF
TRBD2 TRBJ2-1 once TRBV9 TGTGCCAGCAGCCGTGGGGAGGGGTCCTACAATGAGCAGTTCTTC CASSRGEGSYNEQFF
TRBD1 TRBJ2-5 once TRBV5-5 TGTGCCAGCAGCGGGGGACAGCCCCAAGAGACCCAGTACTTC CASSGGQPQETQYF
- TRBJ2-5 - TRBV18 TGTGCCAGCTCATCCGGCTGGGGCATCGGAGAGACCCAGTACTTC CASSSGWGIGETQYF
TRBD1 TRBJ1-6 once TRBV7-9 TGTGCCAGCAGGACTCCCGGGACAGGGAGTAATTCACCCCTCCACTTT CASRTPGTGSNSPLHF
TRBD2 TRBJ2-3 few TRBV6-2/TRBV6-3 TGTGCCAGCAGTCCCTTTCTAGCGGTCAGTGATACGCAGTATTTT CASSPFLAVSDTQYF
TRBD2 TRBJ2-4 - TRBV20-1 TGCAGTGCTAGTTTAGCGGGAGTCGCCAAAAACATTCAGTACTTC CSASLAGVAKNIQYF
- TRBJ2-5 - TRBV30 TGTGCCTGGGCTCCCGGGCGGAGGGAGACCCAGTACTTC CAWAPGRRETQYF
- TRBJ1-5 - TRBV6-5 TGTGCCAGCTCAACAGTTTTTCATAGCAATCAGCCCCAGCATTTT CASSTVFHSNQPQHF
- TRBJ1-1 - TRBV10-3 TGTGCCATCAGTGAGCAACATTCCACTGAAGCTTTCTTT CAISEQHSTEAFF
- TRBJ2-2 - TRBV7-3 TGTGCCAGCAGCCCTCAGGCCGTCGCCGGGGAGCTGTTTTTT CASSPQAVAGELFF
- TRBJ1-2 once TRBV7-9 TGTGCCAGCAGCCCGTTCGGGGGGGGCTACACCTTC CASSPFGGGYTF
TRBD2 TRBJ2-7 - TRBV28 TGTGCCAGCGCCCGCAGGACTGCAGCGGGGGAGCAGTACTTC CASARRTAAGEQYF
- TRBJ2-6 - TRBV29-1 TGCAGCGTTGGAACAGGCTCTGGGGCCAACGTCCTGACTTTC CSVGTGSGANVLTF
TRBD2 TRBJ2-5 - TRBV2 TGTGCCAGCTCGCTCCAGCGGGGAGACCAGGGTGGGGCCCAGTACTTC CASSLQRGDQGGAQYF
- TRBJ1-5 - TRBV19 TGTGCCAGTAGTATAGCTCAGGGGCGCCGAGGCAATCAGCCCCAGCATTTT CASSIAQGRRGNQPQHF
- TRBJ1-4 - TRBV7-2 TGTGCCAGCAGCCCCACGGGGTTATGGGAAAAACTGTTTTTT CASSPTGLWEKLFF
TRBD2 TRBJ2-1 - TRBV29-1 TGCAGCGCCAGACTAGCGGGAGGGCCTAGTGAGCAGTTCTTC CSARLAGGPSEQFF
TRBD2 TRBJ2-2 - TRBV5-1 TGCGCCAGCAGCTTGGTGCCTAGCGGGTCCGGGGAGCTGTTTTTT CASSLVPSGSGELFF
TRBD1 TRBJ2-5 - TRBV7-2 TGTGCCAGCAGCCTAGCCCGGACAGGGGGTAGGGAGACCCAGTACTTC CASSLARTGGRETQYF
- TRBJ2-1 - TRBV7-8 TGTGCCAGCAGCCTGACGCCAGCGGTTTCCTACAATGAGCAGTTCTTC CASSLTPAVSYNEQFF
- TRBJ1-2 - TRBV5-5 TGTGCCAGCAGCCCGATACCTTCTGGGTCAGGCGGCTACACCTTC CASSPIPSGSGGYTF
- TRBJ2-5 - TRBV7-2 TGTGCCAGCAGCTTAGGACTAGGGGAGACCCAGTACTTC CASSLGLGETQYF
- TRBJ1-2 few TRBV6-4 TGTGCCAGCAGTGACTTGGATTCTACAGAGTATGGCTACACCTTC CASSDLDSTEYGYTF
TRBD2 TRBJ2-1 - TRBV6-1 TGTGCCAGCAGTGATGTAGGACTAGGTGAGCAGTTCTTC CASSDVGLGEQFF